Following are 24 T cell receptor beta chains from one sample sequenced in a study of identical twins. TCRdb ran MiXCR on the 5' RACE reads and lists one entry per CDR3 protein. Here the sample spans roughly 630,000 distinct CDR3 sequences, under 8.5% being singletons. These same data were also listed under a study on yellow fever vaccine responses in identical twins.

Sequenced input: PBMCs. The receptors shown here come from a woman aged 18-29 years in good health.

This sequence joins TRBV11-2 and TRBJ2-7; no clear D. V was clipped by 0 bases and J by 2 bases, with 8 bases between them. Per the germline V gene, CDR1 is SGHAT and CDR2 is FQNNGV. The CDR3 contains 14 residues. The CDR3 sequence is CASSLDSATYEQYV. The CDR3 DNA follows: TGTGCCAGCAGCTTAGACTCAGCCACCTACGAGCAGTACGTC.

This clonotype was counted ten times or more. J is TRBJ2-1 and V is TRBV5-6; 10 bases match TRBD1. The length of the CDR3 is 13 residues. Per germline, CDR1 SGHDT and CDR2 YYEEEE. J lost 6 bases, V lost 6 bases, and 3 bases had no gene match. CDR3 protein: CASTRDRGNEQFF. The CDR3 DNA follows: TGTGCCAGCACCCGGGACAGGGGCAATGAGCAGTTCTTC.

This clonotype was seen repeatedly, ten times or more. The chain has TRBV24-1 and TRBJ2-1; 14 bases fit TRBD2. Unmatched junction bases numbered 8, after V lost 7 bases and J lost 7 bases. CDR1 and CDR2 from the germline V gene are KGHDR and SFDVKD. There are 16 residues in the CDR3. The CDR3 sequence is CATREHGTSGRNEQFF. The DNA of the CDR3 is TGTGCCACCAGAGAGCACGGGACTAGCGGGAGAAATGAGCAGTTCTTC.

This clonotype was detected ten times or more. The chain couples TRBV4-1 to TRBJ1-2; D call uncertain. The CDR3 covers 13 residues. Per germline, CDR1 MGHRA and CDR2 YSYEKL. V lost 0 bases, J lost 4 bases, and 6 bases lay in between. Written as DNA, the CDR3 is TGCGCCAGCAGCCAAGACCCCGGCTATGGCTACACCTTC. This gives the protein CASSQDPGYGYTF.

This clonotype was recorded at least ten times. The J gene is TRBJ2-1, the V gene TRBV7-8, with D perhaps assigned TRBD1 or TRBD2 (5 bases each). The V gene's germline CDR1 is SGHVS and CDR2 FQNEAQ. The V end lost 5 bases, the J end lost 5 bases, and 13 bases lay between the germline ends. The CDR3 has 14 amino acids. Written as DNA, the CDR3 is TGTGCCAGCAGCCCCGGGACGATTGACAATGAGCAGTTCTTC. This encodes CASSPGTIDNEQFF.

The chain links TRBV3-1 to TRBJ2-5; D is perhaps TRBD2 (6 bases). CDR3 length: 15 amino acids. Germline V gives CDR1 LGHDT, CDR2 YNNKEL (reference sequence). V was clipped by 6 bases and J by 0 bases, with 14 bases between them. The CDR3 coding sequence is TGTGCCAGCAGGGCCTCTAGCGAGAACCAAGAGACCCAGTACTTC. It translates to CASRASSENQETQYF.

This clonotype was picked up many times. V is TRBV12-3 or TRBV12-4 and J is TRBJ2-1, with D possibly being TRBD1 (5 bases). Trimming took off 7 bases at V and 2 bases at J, with 15 bases between the two ends. The CDR3 has 15 residues. The CDR3 nucleotides read TGTGCCAGCACCCCACAGGCCAGGACCTACAATGAGCAGTTCTTC. Its translation: CASTPQARTYNEQFF.

This clonotype has ten or more counts. The CDR3 is CASRKNTEAFF. DNA of the CDR3: TGTGCCAGCCGGAAGAACACTGAAGCTTTCTTT. The V and J genes are TRBV12-3 or TRBV12-4 and TRBJ1-1; D unresolved. CDR3 length equals 11 residues. V lost 8 bases to trimming and J lost 1 base, with 5 bases between them.

The table lists this clonotype with a few counts. This chain uses TRBV12-3 or TRBV12-4 with TRBJ2-3; D possibly corresponds to TRBD1 (6 bases). V lost 5 bases and J 3 bases, leaving 9 bases between the germline ends. CDR3 length: 13 residues. The DNA for the CDR3 is TGTGCCAGCAGTCAGGGGTTTACAGATACGCAGTATTTT. Amino acid sequence: CASSQGFTDTQYF.

The rearrangement links TRBV20-1 to TRBJ2-5; 7 bases are a match to TRBD2. V trimming: 3 bases; J trimming: 5 bases; junction bases outside the gene matches: 9. Germline-derived CDR1 and CDR2 are DFQATT and SNEGSKA (reference sequence). The CDR3 contains 14 residues. The CDR3 protein is CSARQAGTSETQYF. The CDR3, as DNA: TGCAGTGCTAGGCAAGCGGGGACGAGCGAGACCCAGTACTTC.

This clonotype occurred many times. The V and J genes are TRBV15 and TRBJ2-1; 8 bases line up with TRBD2. CDR3 length equals 13 residues. The V and J ends lost 2 bases and 6 bases, in that order; junction bases with no gene match: 0. CDR1 LNHNV and CDR2 YYDKDF come from the germline V gene (reference sequence). The CDR3: CATSRLAGNEQFF. CDR3 bases: TGTGCCACCAGCAGACTAGCGGGCAATGAGCAGTTCTTC. The full variable domain, in which reference TRBV15 and TRBJ2-1 provide the parts outside the CDR3, is DAMVIQNPRYQVTQFGKPVTLSCSQTLNHNVMYWYQQKSSQAPKLLFHYYDKDFNNEADTPDNFQSRRPNTSFCFLDIRSPGLGDTAMYLCATSRLAGNEQFFGPGTRLTVL.

This clonotype was seen at least ten times. The chain uses TRBV12-3 or TRBV12-4 and TRBJ2-7, with unresolved D. The CDR3 contains 12 residues. V lost 1 base, J lost 5 bases, and 6 bases lay in between. DNA of the CDR3: TGTGCCAGCAGTTTAGGCCCCGACGAGCAGTACTTC. Translating it yields CASSLGPDEQYF.

The chain carries TRBV7-9 and TRBJ1-5; D is ambiguous. V lost 4 bases to trimming and J lost 4 bases, with 11 bases between them. Germline CDR1 reads SEHNR; CDR2 reads FQNEAQ (reference sequence). The CDR3 sequence is 14 residues long. For the CDR3, the DNA is TGTGCCAGCAGCTCGGATCAGAAAAATCAGCCCCAGCATTTT. Protein: CASSSDQKNQPQHF.

This clonotype occurred many times. The gene calls are TRBV7-2 and TRBJ2-1, with 10 bases aligning to TRBD2. V lost 8 bases and J lost 4; bases outside the gene matches: 5. This CDR3 spans 14 amino acids. CDR1 and CDR2 from the germline V gene are SGHTA and FQGNSA. Here the CDR3 reads CASELAGPYNEQFF. Written as DNA, the CDR3 is TGTGCCAGCGAACTAGCGGGGCCGTACAATGAGCAGTTCTTC.

This sequence joins TRBV5-6 and TRBJ2-3, with D unclear. The V and J ends lost 0 bases and 4 bases respectively, with 9 bases between them. The germline CDR1 and CDR2 sequences are SGHDT and YYEEEE. This CDR3 is 14 amino acids long. The CDR3 nucleotides are TGTGCCAGCAGCTTGGGGAGTCGCCCAGATACGCAGTATTTT. Residues: CASSLGSRPDTQYF. Full variable domain (missing parts from reference TRBV5-6 and TRBJ2-3): DAGVTQSPTHLIKTRGQQVTLRCSPKSGHDTVSWYQQALGQGPQFIFQYYEEEERQRGNFPDRFSGHQFPNYSSELNVNALLLGDSALYLCASSLGSRPDTQYFGPGTRLTVL.

This clonotype has just a few counts. This rearrangement joins TRBV5-1 to TRBJ2-5; the match to TRBD2 covers 9 bases. Looked up from germline, CDR1 is SGHRS and CDR2 is YFSETQ. CDR3 length equals 19 residues. With V trimmed by 0 bases and J by 5 bases, 17 bases remained unmatched. The CDR3 nucleotides read TGCGCCAGCAGCTTGGGGATTCGGAGACTAGCGGTCCAGAGGGAGACCCAGTACTTC. It translates to CASSLGIRRLAVQRETQYF. Drawing the rest from reference TRBV5-1 and TRBJ2-5, the complete variable domain is KAGVTQTPRYLIKTRGQQVTLSCSPISGHRSVSWYQQTPGQGLQFLFEYFSETQRNKGNFPGRFSGRQFSNSRSEMNVSTLELGDSALYLCASSLGIRRLAVQRETQYFGPGTRLLVL.

The V call is TRBV9, the J call TRBJ2-1; D gene unclear. The V end was cut by 0 bases, the J end by 7 bases, with 14 bases between. The CDR3 has 15 residues. Looked up from germline, CDR1 is SGDLS and CDR2 is YYNGEE. CDR3: CASSVEDGAANEQFF. CDR3 coding DNA: TGTGCCAGCAGCGTAGAGGACGGAGCAGCTAATGAGCAGTTCTTC.

The V and J genes are TRBV10-3 and TRBJ2-7; TRBD2 matches 7 bases. In germline, CDR1 is ENHRY, CDR2 SYGVKD. The CDR3 extends over 12 amino acids. Trimming removed 4 bases from V and 6 bases from J; junction bases left unmatched: 3. This CDR3 is CAISARGSEQYV. For the CDR3, the DNA is TGTGCCATCAGTGCGCGGGGGTCCGAGCAGTACGTC.

The chain couples TRBV6-1 to TRBJ2-5; 9 bases line up with TRBD1. In germline, CDR1 is MNHNS, CDR2 SASEGT. The length of the CDR3 is 14 residues. The J segment lost 5 bases and the V segment lost 6 bases, leaving 7 bases of the junction unmatched. The CDR3 spells CASRRGQGLETQYF. CDR3 DNA: TGTGCCAGCAGACGGGGACAGGGTTTGGAGACCCAGTACTTC.

This clonotype was detected only a few times. The chain is built from TRBV29-1 and TRBJ1-1; no clear D gene. The germline V gene has CDR1 SQVTM and CDR2 ANQGSEA. Trimming cost V 6 bases and J 10 bases, with 12 bases left between them. The CDR3 totals 10 residues. The CDR3 DNA reads TGCAGCGTGACAATCGCAGGAGCTTTCTTT. Translation: CSVTIAGAFF.

The chain is built from TRBV2 and TRBJ2-7; 8 positions agree with TRBD1. V was clipped by 7 bases and J by 6 bases; unmatched bases: 8. The CDR3 runs 13 residues. Germline assignment: CDR1 SNHLY and CDR2 FYNNEI. As DNA, the CDR3 is TGTGCCAGCACGGGACAGGAGGCCCTCGAGCAGTACTTC. Residues: CASTGQEALEQYF.

The chain carries TRBV11-2 and TRBJ1-3, with TRBD1 matching 7 bases. Trimming cost V 6 bases and J 9 bases; bases outside gene matches: 14. CDR1 SGHAT and CDR2 FQNNGV come from the germline V gene. The CDR3 is 15 residues long. The CDR3, as DNA: TGTGCCAGCAGTTCTAAGACAGGGATTCAGCGCACCATATATTTT. Its protein product is CASSSKTGIQRTIYF.

At least ten counts were recorded for this clonotype. This rearrangement joins TRBV12-3 or TRBV12-4 to TRBJ2-2; 10 positions match TRBD2. V gave up 0 bases and J gave up 7 bases; unmatched junction bases: 5. The CDR3 totals 16 residues. In DNA, the CDR3 is TGTGCCAGCAGTTTAGCCCCTAGCGGGAGTGTCGGGGAGCTGTTTTTT. Its translation: CASSLAPSGSVGELFF.

This clonotype has just a few counts. The chain combines TRBV28 with TRBJ2-7; D not resolved. The length of the CDR3 is 14 residues. Per the germline V gene, CDR1 is MDHEN and CDR2 is SYDVKM. With 7 bases removed from V and 0 bases from J, the gap between germline ends came to 13 bases. CDR3 in DNA: TGTGCCAGCACTAACCGTGGGGACTCCTACGAGCAGTACTTC. Translating it yields CASTNRGDSYEQYF.